A selection of T cell receptor beta chains follows, all from one sample in a study of response to subunit inactivated influenza vaccine. TCRdb redid the calling of the RT-PCR reads with MiXCR, one entry per CDR3 protein. The repertoire holds 650,000 to 800,000 distinct CDR3 sequences, with roughly 20% as singletons. The material sequenced was PBMCs from blood, taken 5 to 6 days after vaccination. The origin of the receptors is a middle-aged man who received an inactivated influenza vaccine. Both conserved end residues are part of each CDR3. Each record gives: CDR3 length, clone size, V gene, J gene, D gene, CDR3 protein, CDR3 DNA. The D gene is left open where the match is weak. The size entry is marked missing in some rows and otherwise reads once, few, many or a size class.

13	many	TRBV15	TRBJ2-7	-	CATASGGSYEQYF	TGTGCCACCGCATCCGGGGGATCCTACGAGCAGTACTTC
13	-	TRBV20-1	TRBJ1-5	-	CSARGGAGEPQHF	TGCAGTGCTAGGGGAGGGGCAGGAGAGCCCCAGCATTTT
16	few	TRBV25-1	TRBJ2-1	TRBD2	CASSEPAGGPYNEQFF	TGTGCCAGCAGTGAACCAGCGGGAGGGCCTTACAATGAGCAGTTCTTC
16	few	TRBV28	TRBJ2-1	-	CASSLFRSTGMNEQFF	TGTGCCAGCAGTTTATTTAGGTCTACAGGGATGAATGAGCAGTTCTTC
15	-	TRBV19	TRBJ2-2	-	CASSIAGGGTGELFF	TGTGCCAGTAGTATAGCCGGGGGCGGCACCGGGGAGCTGTTTTTT
13	few	TRBV7-9	TRBJ1-4	-	CAVTGATNEKLFF	TGTGCCGTTACAGGAGCAACTAATGAAAAACTGTTTTTT
15	-	TRBV7-3	TRBJ2-1	TRBD2	CASSSSAGLAKEQFF	TGTGCCAGCAGCTCTAGCGCGGGACTAGCGAAGGAGCAGTTCTTC
16	-	TRBV28	TRBJ2-3	-	CASSRRDNHRTDTQYF	TGTGCCAGCAGCCGAAGGGACAACCACCGCACAGATACGCAGTATTTT
15	many	TRBV4-3	TRBJ2-3	-	CASSQRGSVTDTQYF	TGCGCCAGCAGCCAAAGGGGGTCAGTCACAGATACGCAGTATTTT
14	once	TRBV10-3	TRBJ1-4	-	CATQARGPNEKLFF	TGTGCCACCCAAGCGCGGGGGCCCAATGAAAAACTGTTTTTT